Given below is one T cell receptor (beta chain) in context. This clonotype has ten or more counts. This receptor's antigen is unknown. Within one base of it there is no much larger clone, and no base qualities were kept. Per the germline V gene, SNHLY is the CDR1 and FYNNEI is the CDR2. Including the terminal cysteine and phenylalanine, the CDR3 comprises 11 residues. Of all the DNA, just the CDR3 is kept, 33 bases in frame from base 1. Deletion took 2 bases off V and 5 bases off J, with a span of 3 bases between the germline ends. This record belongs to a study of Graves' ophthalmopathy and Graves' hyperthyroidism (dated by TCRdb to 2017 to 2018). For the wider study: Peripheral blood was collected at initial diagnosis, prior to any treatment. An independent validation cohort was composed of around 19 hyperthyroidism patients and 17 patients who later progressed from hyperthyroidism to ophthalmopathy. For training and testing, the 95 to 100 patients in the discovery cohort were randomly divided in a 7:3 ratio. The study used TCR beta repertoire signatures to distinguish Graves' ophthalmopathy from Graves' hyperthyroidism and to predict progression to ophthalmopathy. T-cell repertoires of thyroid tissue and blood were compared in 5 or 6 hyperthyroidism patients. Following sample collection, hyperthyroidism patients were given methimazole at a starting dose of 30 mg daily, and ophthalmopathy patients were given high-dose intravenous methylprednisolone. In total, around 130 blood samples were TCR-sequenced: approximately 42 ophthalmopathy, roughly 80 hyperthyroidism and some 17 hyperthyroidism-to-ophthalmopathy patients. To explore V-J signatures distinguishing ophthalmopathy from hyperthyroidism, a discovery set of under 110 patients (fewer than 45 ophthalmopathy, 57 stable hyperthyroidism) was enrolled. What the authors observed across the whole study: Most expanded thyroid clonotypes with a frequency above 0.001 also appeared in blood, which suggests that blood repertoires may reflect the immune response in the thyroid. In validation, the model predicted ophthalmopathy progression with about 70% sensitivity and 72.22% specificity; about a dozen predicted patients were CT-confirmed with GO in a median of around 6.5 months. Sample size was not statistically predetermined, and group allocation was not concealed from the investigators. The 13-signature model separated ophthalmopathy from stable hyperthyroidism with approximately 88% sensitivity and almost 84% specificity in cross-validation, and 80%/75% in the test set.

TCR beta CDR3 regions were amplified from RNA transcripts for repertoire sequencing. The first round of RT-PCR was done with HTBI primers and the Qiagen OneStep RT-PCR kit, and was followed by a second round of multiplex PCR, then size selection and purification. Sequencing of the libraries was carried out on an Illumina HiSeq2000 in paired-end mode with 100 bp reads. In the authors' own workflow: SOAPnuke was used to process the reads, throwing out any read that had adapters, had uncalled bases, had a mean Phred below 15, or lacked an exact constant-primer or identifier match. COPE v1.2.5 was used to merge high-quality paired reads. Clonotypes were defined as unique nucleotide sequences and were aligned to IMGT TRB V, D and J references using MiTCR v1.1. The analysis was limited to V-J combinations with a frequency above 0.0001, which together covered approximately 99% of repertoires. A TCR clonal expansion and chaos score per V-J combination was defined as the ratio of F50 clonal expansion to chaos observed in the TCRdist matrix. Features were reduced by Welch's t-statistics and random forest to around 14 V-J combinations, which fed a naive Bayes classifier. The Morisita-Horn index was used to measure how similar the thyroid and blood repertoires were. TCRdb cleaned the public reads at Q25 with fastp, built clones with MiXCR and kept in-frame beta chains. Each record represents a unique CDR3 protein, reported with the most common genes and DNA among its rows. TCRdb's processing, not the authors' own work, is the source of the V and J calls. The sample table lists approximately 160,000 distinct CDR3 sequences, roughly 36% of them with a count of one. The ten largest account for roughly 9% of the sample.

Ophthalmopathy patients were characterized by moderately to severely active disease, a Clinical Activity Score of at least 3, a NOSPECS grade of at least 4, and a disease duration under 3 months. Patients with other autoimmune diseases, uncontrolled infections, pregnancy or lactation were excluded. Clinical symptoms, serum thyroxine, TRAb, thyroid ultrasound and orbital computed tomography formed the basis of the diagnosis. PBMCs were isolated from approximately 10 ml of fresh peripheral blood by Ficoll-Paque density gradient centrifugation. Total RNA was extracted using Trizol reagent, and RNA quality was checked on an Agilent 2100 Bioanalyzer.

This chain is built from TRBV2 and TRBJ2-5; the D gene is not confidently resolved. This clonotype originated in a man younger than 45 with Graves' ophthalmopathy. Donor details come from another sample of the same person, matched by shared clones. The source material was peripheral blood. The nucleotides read TGTGCCAGCAGTGAACTGGAGACCCAGTACTTC. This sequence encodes CASSELETQYF.